This T cell receptor (beta chain) was identified during a study of blood T cells in healthy people across ages. In regard to this clonotype: No antigen is known for it.

Germline V lookup: CDR1 MNHEY, CDR2 SVGEGT. CDR3 length: 14 residues. With 2 bases clipped from V and 3 bases from J, the junction kept 0 bases outside the gene matches. PCR was performed a second time for roughly 7 to 12 cycles using a sample-barcoded 5' primer and a J-beta primer mix. No fewer than 3 million CDR3-containing paired-end reads came from each sample. TCRdb used MiXCR to reprocess the 5' RACE reads, holding one entry per CDR3 protein. The sample lists hundreds of thousands of distinct CDR3 sequences; around 21% were seen once. Study-wide points: Strongly correlated with naive T cell percentage was TCR beta diversity.

Material for sequencing was blood. The chain links TRBV6-2 or TRBV6-3 to TRBJ2-4, with 8 bases fitting TRBD2. The source of this sequence is a man in his 70s in good health. CDR3 coding DNA: TGTGCCAGCAGTTACGGGACTAGCAAAAACATTCAGTACTTC. Translation gives CASSYGTSKNIQYF.